The next 13 T cell receptor beta chains were all read from a single sample in a study of T cells in Graves' hyperthyroidism and ophthalmopathy. Researchers amplified the TCR beta CDR3 regions from RNA transcripts. An initial round of RT-PCR targeting the TCR CDR3 relied on the HTBI primer set. TCRdb re-analysed the multiplex PCR reads in MiXCR, keeping a single row per CDR3 protein. Of more than 450,000 distinct CDR3 sequences listed, roughly 15% were seen once; the top ten hold about 15%. Sample: blood. These receptors all come from a woman in her thirties or forties with Graves' hyperthyroidism.

This clonotype was detected a few times. This chain connects TRBV20-1 to TRBJ1-2; D ambiguous. Between the trimmed V and J ends, which lost 2 bases and 1 base, there was a span of 17 bases. The CDR3 has 16 residues. Germline V gene lookup returns CDR1 DFQATT and CDR2 SNEGSKA (reference sequence). DNA of the CDR3: TGCAGTGCTAGACCCCGCCAGACGGGCATTAACTATGGCTACACCTTC. Its translation: CSARPRQTGINYGYTF.

This clonotype was detected a few times. This chain uses TRBV9 with TRBJ1-6; no clear D. The CDR3 sequence is 15 residues long. Germline V lookup: CDR1 SGDLS, CDR2 YYNGEE. Between the trimmed V and J ends, which lost 0 bases and 8 bases, there was a span of 12 bases. The CDR3 loop reads CASSVGPAMDSPLHF. The DNA of the CDR3 is TGTGCCAGCAGCGTAGGTCCGGCTATGGATTCACCCCTCCACTTT.

Comments on this clonotype: Possible read error: a much larger clone is one base away. The chain recombines TRBV28 with TRBJ2-1; a possible D gene is TRBD2 (6 bases). V lost 4 bases and J 3 bases, leaving 19 bases between the germline ends. From germline, CDR1 is MDHEN and CDR2 SYDVKM. The CDR3 totals 17 residues. The CDR3 sequence is CASSSLVGGSIYNEQFF. Here the CDR3 DNA reads TGTGCCAGCAGTTCACTAGTGGGAGGATCTATCTACAATGAGCAGTTCTTC.

This clonotype was recorded a few times. This rearrangement joins TRBV2 to TRBJ2-7; weak D call: TRBD2 (6 bases). The length of the CDR3 is 13 residues. Between the trimmed V and J ends, which lost 6 bases and 6 bases, there was a span of 15 bases. The V gene's germline CDR1 is SNHLY and CDR2 FYNNEI. DNA of the CDR3: TGTGCCAGCAGCCGAGGAGGGGTCGGCGAGCAGTACTTC. Its translation is CASSRGGVGEQYF.

This clonotype was seen ten or more times. J is TRBJ2-7 and V is TRBV20-1; a possible D gene is TRBD2 (6 bases). The CDR3 covers 15 residues. Germline V gene lookup returns CDR1 DFQATT and CDR2 SNEGSKA (reference sequence). Trimming pared 3 bases from V and 6 bases from J, leaving 21 bases between. The CDR3, as DNA: TGCAGTGCTAGGATGGTTAGCGGTCCCCCCCTCGAGCAGTACTTC. Translating gives CSARMVSGPPLEQYF.

This clonotype was counted ten times or more. The genes are TRBV19 and TRBJ1-1, with 7 bases identical to TRBD1. V was clipped by 3 bases and J by 1 base; unmatched bases: 14. CDR1 and CDR2 from the germline V gene are LNHDA and SQIVND (reference sequence). The CDR3 extends over 18 amino acids. The CDR3 protein is CASSISGQGGPSNTEAFF. CDR3 coding DNA: TGTGCCAGTAGTATTTCGGGGCAGGGGGGACCCTCGAACACTGAAGCTTTCTTT.

This clonotype was recorded many times. This chain joins TRBV5-1 and TRBJ2-7; 13 bases line up with TRBD2. The length of the CDR3 is 15 residues. The V segment lost 8 bases and the J segment 5 bases; nucleotides outside the gene matches: 10. CDR1 is SGHRS and CDR2 is YFSETQ in the germline V gene. This CDR3 reads CASAIGTSGKDEQYF. Written as DNA, the CDR3 is TGCGCCAGTGCGATCGGGACTAGCGGGAAGGACGAGCAGTACTTC.

This clonotype was found many times. The genes are TRBV28 and TRBJ2-1, with D tentatively TRBD2 (6 bases). The CDR3 has 15 amino acids. Germline lookup yields CDR1 MDHEN and CDR2 SYDVKM. The CDR3 sequence is CASLRAGGTYNEQFF. In DNA, the CDR3 is TGTGCGTCTCTTCGAGCGGGTGGGACTTACAATGAGCAGTTCTTC.

This chain uses TRBV7-2 with TRBJ1-4, with a possible D match to TRBD1 (6 bases). The germline V gene encodes CDR1 SGHTA and CDR2 FQGNSA. The CDR3 totals 15 residues. The germline V and J ends were trimmed by 1 base and 8 bases, with 14 bases remaining between them. The DNA for the CDR3 is TGTGCCAGCAGCTTAGGCGACAGGCTCGGGGAAAAACTGTTTTTT. Amino acids: CASSLGDRLGEKLFF. Complete variable domain (other parts from reference TRBV7-2 and TRBJ1-4): GAGVSQSPSNKVTEKGKDVELRCDPISGHTALYWYRQSLGQGLEFLIYFQGNSAPDKSGLPSDRFSAERTGGSVSTLTIQRTQQEDSAVYLCASSLGDRLGEKLFFGSGTQLSVL.

This clonotype was detected only a few times. This chain links TRBV29-1 with TRBJ1-4; D may be TRBD1 (5 bases). Germline loops: CDR1 SQVTM, CDR2 ANQGSEA. This CDR3 is 14 amino acids long. V was cut by 5 bases and J by 5 bases, with 15 bases left in between. CDR3 DNA sequence: TGCAGCGTTTCGAGGGGATCGGGGAATGAAAAACTGTTTTTT. It encodes CSVSRGSGNEKLFF. The entire variable domain, with the rest obtained from reference TRBV29-1 and TRBJ1-4, is as follows: SAVISQKPSRDICQRGTSLTIQCQVDSQVTMMFWYRQQPGQSLTLIATANQGSEATYESGFVIDKFPISRPNLTFSTLTVSNMSPEDSSIYLCSVSRGSGNEKLFFGSGTQLSVL.

This clonotype occurred many times. This rearrangement joins TRBV7-9 to TRBJ2-7; 7 bases map to TRBD1. The trim removed 5 bases at V and 2 bases at J, leaving 12 bases unmatched. The CDR3 totals 16 residues. Germline CDR1 and CDR2: SEHNR and FQNEAQ (reference sequence). As DNA, the CDR3 is TGTGCCAGCAGCCCGGCTCCCGGGACAGTGCCCTACGAGCAGTACTTC. Its protein is CASSPAPGTVPYEQYF.

In its sample, this clonotype was seen many times. The chain carries TRBV20-1 and TRBJ2-7, with D hard to call. The V end was cut by 0 bases, the J end by 7 bases, with 10 bases between. Germline V gene lookup returns CDR1 DFQATT and CDR2 SNEGSKA (reference sequence). The CDR3 is 12 residues long. This CDR3 reads CSARDRSQEQYF. DNA for the CDR3: TGCAGTGCTAGAGATCGCTCTCAAGAGCAGTACTTC.

At least ten counts were recorded for this clonotype. This chain uses TRBV20-1 with TRBJ2-1; D possibly corresponds to TRBD2 (5 bases). CDR3 length: 12 amino acids. The germline V gene has CDR1 DFQATT and CDR2 SNEGSKA (reference sequence). Between the trimmed V and J ends, which lost 4 bases and 6 bases, there was a span of 10 bases. DNA of the CDR3: TGCAGTGCTAATAAGGACTTCAATGAGCAGTTCTTC. It yields the protein CSANKDFNEQFF.